This T cell receptor (beta chain) is from a study of blood T cell repertoires in COVID-19. Across the whole study: COVID-19 samples, acute and convalescent, were from the United States, Italy and Spain. T cells, B-cell-depleted T cells, or PBMCs provided the cDNA or gDNA that served as material.

Per the original methods: Estimation of nucleated cell counts was performed using reference gene primer amplification. Profiled with immunoSEQ multiplex PCR; TCRdb holds only in-frame clones, not every one. For V, J and clone size, that table is used; D and trimming come from the DNA. The sample holds roughly 120,000 clones, roughly 70% seen once. Trimming left V 5 bases short and J 0 bases short, with 20 bases between. This CDR3 spans 17 amino acids. CDR1 and CDR2 from the germline V gene are SGHKS and YYEKEE (reference sequence). The chain joins TRBV5-5 to TRBJ2-5, with a weak D call TRBD2 (6 bases). Sequencing was carried out using peripheral blood. The receptor's source is a human donor with acute or convalescent COVID-19. The donor label of this sample is uncertain. The CDR3 nucleotides are TGTGCCAGCAGTCTAGAGCTAGGGACTCTGTACCAAGAGACCCAGTACTTC. Its protein product is CASSLELGTLYQETQYF.